The rows below give T cell receptor beta chains drawn from one sample of a study of blood T cell repertoires in COVID-19. The assay was immunoSEQ multiplex PCR, and TCRdb's table has in-frame clones only and misses some. The data contain about 270,000 clones, around 86% of them seen just once; the ten biggest clones take up approximately 9.8%. Sequenced: peripheral blood. Every receptor here comes from a middle-aged man who had recovered from COVID-19. Both conserved end residues are part of each CDR3. Fields, in order: J gene, clone size, V gene, D gene, CDR3 protein, CDR3 DNA. The D gene is left open where the match is weak. Expanded clones get a size class; other rows say once, few or many, or leave the size out.

TRBJ2-1 | NA | TRBV3-1/TRBV3-2 | TRBD2 | CASSQAVGGAPNEQFF | TGTGCCAGCAGCCAAGCAGTCGGGGGGGCCCCCAATGAGCAGTTCTTC
TRBJ2-4 | NA | TRBV29-1 | NA | CSVEGATSKNIQYF | TGCAGCGTTGAGGGGGCGACTTCCAAAAACATTCAGTACTTC
TRBJ1-2 | NA | TRBV9 | NA | CASSPRGGVYGYTF | TGTGCCAGCAGCCCCCGGGGGGGCGTATATGGCTACACCTTC
TRBJ1-4 | NA | TRBV5-1 | NA | CASSSPDTSNEKLFF | TGCGCCAGCAGCTCCCCAGACACGAGTAATGAAAAACTGTTTTTT
TRBJ2-7 | NA | TRBV5-6 | TRBD1 | CASSPGTGAHEQYF | TGTGCCAGCAGCCCCGGGACAGGGGCGCACGAGCAGTACTTC
TRBJ2-5 | NA | TRBV27 | NA | CASIKGETQYF | TGTGCCAGCATCAAGGGGGAGACCCAGTACTTC
TRBJ2-1 | NA | TRBV20-1 | NA | CSASWRRRSYNEQFF | TGCAGTGCTAGTTGGCGGCGACGATCCTACAATGAGCAGTTCTTC
TRBJ1-1 | NA | TRBV27 | NA | CASSLGVSGPTEAFF | TGTGCCAGCAGTTTAGGAGTCAGCGGGCCCACTGAAGCTTTCTTT
TRBJ2-1 | NA | TRBV5-8 | NA | CASSLGLPPDDEQFF | TGTGCCAGCAGCTTGGGACTCCCCCCCGACGATGAGCAGTTCTTC
TRBJ1-6 | NA | TRBV9 | NA | CASSVGGRSPLHF | TGTGCCAGCAGCGTAGGTGGGAGGTCACCCCTCCACTTT
TRBJ1-6 | NA | TRBV29-1 | NA | CSVSEGVRSPLHF | TGCAGCGTTTCGGAGGGTGTTCGTTCACCCCTCCACTTT
TRBJ2-3 | NA | TRBV3-1/TRBV3-2 | TRBD1 | CASSPLGGADTQYF | TGTGCCAGCAGCCCCCTAGGGGGCGCAGATACGCAGTATTTT
TRBJ2-1 | NA | TRBV5-1 | TRBD2 | CASSWVSGVEQFF | TGCGCCAGCAGCTGGGTTAGCGGGGTGGAGCAGTTCTTC
TRBJ2-1 | NA | TRBV5-4 | TRBD2 | CASSLGGLAGYNEQFF | TGTGCCAGCAGCTTGGGCGGGCTAGCGGGGTATAATGAGCAGTTCTTC
TRBJ2-7 | few | TRBV19 | NA | CASREGGAGEQYF | TGTGCCAGTAGGGAAGGGGGCGCGGGGGAGCAGTACTTC
TRBJ2-3 | NA | TRBV29-1 | TRBD2 | CSVRGLAGTSTDTQYF | TGCAGCGTGCGGGGACTAGCGGGGACTAGCACAGATACGCAGTATTTT
TRBJ2-4 | NA | TRBV5-6 | NA | CASSFARLDIQYF | TGTGCCAGCAGCTTCGCTAGATTGGACATTCAGTACTTC
TRBJ1-1 | NA | TRBV27 | NA | CASSLGYRSPFNTEAFF | TGTGCCAGCAGTTTGGGTTACAGGAGCCCATTTAACACTGAAGCTTTCTTT
TRBJ2-1 | NA | TRBV9 | TRBD2 | CASSAGLGRGNEQFF | TGTGCCAGCAGCGCGGGACTAGGTAGAGGCAATGAGCAGTTCTTC
TRBJ1-4 | NA | TRBV13 | NA | CASSFRSSPEKLFF | TGTGCCAGCAGCTTCAGATCCTCCCCCGAAAAACTGTTTTTT
TRBJ1-3 | NA | TRBV7-6 | NA | CASSLELGSGNTIYF | TGTGCCAGCAGCTTAGAACTCGGGAGTGGAAACACCATATATTTT
TRBJ1-2 | NA | TRBV10-2 | NA | CAVGMGYTF | TGCGCCGTCGGTATGGGCTACACCTTC
TRBJ2-1 | NA | TRBV6-2/TRBV6-3 | TRBD2 | CASSYILLASHLEDEQFF | TGTGCCAGCAGTTACATTCTACTAGCGTCCCATCTGGAGGATGAGCAGTTCTTC